Detailed here is one T cell receptor beta chain. What it recognizes is unknown. Libraries were prepared by immunoSEQ multiplex PCR; TCRdb keeps only in-frame clonotypes and omits some of them. The table lists about 27,000 clones, with 20% to 25% in the top ten. This entry belongs to a study of T cells in women clearing cervical HPV infection. Study context: Control women cleared a single incident HPV16 infection within 12 months. Overall study findings and caveats: It is unknown whether associations predate infection; no effector/memory or HPV-specific sorting. A classifier using richness and V gene abundances reached an AUC of nearly 0.85.

The sequence came from a woman between 18 and 70 years old with a cervical HPV16 infection that either progressed to CIN3+ or cleared (not recorded which). Input material: blood buffy coat.

The CDR3 spells CASSFSGPTYNEQFF. CDR3 DNA (partial): TGTGCCAGCAGCTTTAGCGGGCCCACCTACAATGAG. This chain connects TRBV7-2 to TRBJ2-1, with 7 bases identical to TRBD2. The read ends 3 residues before the CDR3 terminus; that terminus is restored from the germline J gene. The CDR3 sequence is 15 residues long. From germline, CDR1 is SGHTA and CDR2 FQGNSA. The trim removed 3 bases at V and 2 bases at J, leaving 4 bases unmatched.